The subject of this entry is one T cell receptor beta chain. Its antigen remains undetermined. This sample was taken from a study of T cells expressing NK-cell markers (TCRdb year 2020). For the study in its entirety: Three sorted T-cell subsets (CD3+CD56+NKG2C+, CD3+CD56+NKG2C- and CD3+CD56-NKG2C+) from several donors had their TCR beta-chain repertoires profiled. Among the eight sequenced donors, seven were HCMV-seropositive and one was HCMV-seronegative. All eight donors whose samples were sequenced were randomly selected healthy volunteers, three of them men and five women. Libraries were sequenced as 2 x 150 bp reads on Illumina HiSeq 2000/2500, MiSeq or NextSeq.

Looking up the germline V gene (reference sequence) yields CDR1 MNHEY and CDR2 SMNVEV. Measured from the cysteine to the phenylalanine, the CDR3 is 13 residues long. The protein alone is recorded here. HCMV serostatus was determined by detecting HCMV-specific IgG in serum with a commercial ELISA kit. Ficoll density gradient centrifugation was used to isolate peripheral blood mononuclear cells from blood. The listed sequencing device is Illumina HiSeq 2000. TCR beta cDNA libraries were prepared using 5'RACE template switching, which introduced a universal primer site and unique molecular identifiers. Priming for cDNA synthesis came from the TCR beta constant segment, and two successive PCR amplification steps followed. Processing in the source paper ran as follows. MIGEC handled demultiplexing of the reads and grouping by UMI, while MiTCR was used to assemble and quantify clonotypes. To exclude erroneous sequences, any TCR cDNA sequence not supported by at least two reads was discarded. The tcR package was used for downstream repertoire analysis, and clonotypes were matched between fractions using CDR3 nucleotide sequence together with V segment. VDJmatch was used to annotate antigen specificity against VDJdb, with one amino acid substitution in CDR3 permitted. TCRdb reprocessed the reads and provides one entry for every CDR3 protein sequence; no DNA is given. TCRdb's processing, not the study's, gives the V and J calls here. This sample's table contains 150,000 to 200,000 distinct CDR3 sequences. The top ten hold 20% of the sample.

Paper-wide results and their limitations: In a handful of donors, the dominant CD3+CD56+NKG2C+ clonotypes were found to rank among the top 10 CD8+ clonotypes and to make up 1.0-7.0% of CD8+ T cells. Whether the expanded NKG2C-expressing T cell clones were specific for HCMV antigens remained unclear. Those dominant clonotypes were again the most abundant among CD3+CD56-NKG2C+ cells in four donors, at roughly 28.3-60.1%.

This receptor was obtained from a man between 18 and 69 years old in good health. The chain joins TRBV27 to TRBJ2-2; TCRdb gives TRBD1 as the D gene, but with no DNA this cannot be confirmed. Sequenced: blood T cells: a sorted CD56 or NKG2C T cell subset, CD4+ or CD8+ T cells, or bulk PBMC T cells (not recorded which). CDR3 loop: CASRQGWAGELFF.